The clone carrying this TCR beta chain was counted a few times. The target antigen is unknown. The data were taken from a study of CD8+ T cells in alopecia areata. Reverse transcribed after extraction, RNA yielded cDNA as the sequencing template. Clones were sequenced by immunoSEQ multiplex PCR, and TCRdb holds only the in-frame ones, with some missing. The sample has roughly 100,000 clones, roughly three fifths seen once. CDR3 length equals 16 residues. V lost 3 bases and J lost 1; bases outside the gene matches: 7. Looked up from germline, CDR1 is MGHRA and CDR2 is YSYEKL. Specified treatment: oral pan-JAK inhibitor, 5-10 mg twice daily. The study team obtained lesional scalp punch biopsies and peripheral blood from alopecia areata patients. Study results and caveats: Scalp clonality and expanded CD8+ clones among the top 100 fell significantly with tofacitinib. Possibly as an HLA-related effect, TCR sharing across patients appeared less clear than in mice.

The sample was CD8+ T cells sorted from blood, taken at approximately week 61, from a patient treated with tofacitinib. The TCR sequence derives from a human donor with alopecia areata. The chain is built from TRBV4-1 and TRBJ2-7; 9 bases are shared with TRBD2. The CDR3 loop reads CASSQKPGLASYEQYF. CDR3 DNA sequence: TGCGCCAGCAGCCAGAAGCCGGGACTAGCATCCTACGAGCAGTACTTC.